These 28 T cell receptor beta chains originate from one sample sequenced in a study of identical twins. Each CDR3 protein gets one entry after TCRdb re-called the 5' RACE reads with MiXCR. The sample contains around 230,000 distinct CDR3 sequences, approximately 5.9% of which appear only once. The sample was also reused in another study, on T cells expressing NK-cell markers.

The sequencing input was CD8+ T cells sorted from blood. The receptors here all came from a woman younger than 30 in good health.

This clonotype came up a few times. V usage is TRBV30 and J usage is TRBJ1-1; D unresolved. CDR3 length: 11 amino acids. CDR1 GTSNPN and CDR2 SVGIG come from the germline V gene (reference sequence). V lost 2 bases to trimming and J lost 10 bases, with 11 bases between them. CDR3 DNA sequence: TGTGCCTGGAGTTACTCAGAAGGAGCTTTCTTT. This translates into CAWSYSEGAFF.

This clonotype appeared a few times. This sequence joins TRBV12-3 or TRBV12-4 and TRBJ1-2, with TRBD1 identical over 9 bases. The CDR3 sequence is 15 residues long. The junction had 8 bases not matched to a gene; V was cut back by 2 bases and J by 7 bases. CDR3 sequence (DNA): TGTGCCAGCAGTTTAATTTTAGGGACAGGGCGTGGCTACACCTTC. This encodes CASSLILGTGRGYTF.

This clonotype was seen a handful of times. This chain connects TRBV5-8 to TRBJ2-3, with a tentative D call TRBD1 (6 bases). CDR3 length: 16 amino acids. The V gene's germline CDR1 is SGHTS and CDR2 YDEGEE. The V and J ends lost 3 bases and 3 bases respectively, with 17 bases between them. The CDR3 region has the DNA TGTGCCAGCAGCTACCGGGACACTCGACGGACAGATACGCAGTATTTT. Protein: CASSYRDTRRTDTQYF.

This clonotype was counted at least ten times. The CDR3 coding sequence is TGTGCCAGCAGTCCCCCCGGCTATGGCTACACCTTC. It translates to CASSPPGYGYTF. The chain carries TRBV7-2 and TRBJ1-2; no clear D gene. V was shortened by 6 bases and J by 4 bases, with 9 bases between the two germline ends. The germline CDR1 and CDR2 sequences are SGHTA and FQGNSA. The CDR3 sequence is 12 residues long.

CDR3 nucleotides: TGTGCCAGCAGCGGTTTCACCTCCTCTGGAAACACCATATATTTT. Translated, it gives CASSGFTSSGNTIYF. The chain carries TRBV9 and TRBJ1-3; no clear D. Germline V gene sequence: CDR1 SGDLS, CDR2 YYNGEE. The length of the CDR3 is 15 residues. Trimming shortened V by 3 bases and J by 0 bases, and 10 bases separated the two germline ends.

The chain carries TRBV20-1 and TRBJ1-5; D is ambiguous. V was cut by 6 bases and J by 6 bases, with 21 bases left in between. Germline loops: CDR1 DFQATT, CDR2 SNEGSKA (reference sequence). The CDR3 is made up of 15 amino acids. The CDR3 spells CSATRLGGQGQPQHF. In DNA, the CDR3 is TGCAGTGCCACCCGATTGGGCGGCCAAGGTCAGCCCCAGCATTTT.

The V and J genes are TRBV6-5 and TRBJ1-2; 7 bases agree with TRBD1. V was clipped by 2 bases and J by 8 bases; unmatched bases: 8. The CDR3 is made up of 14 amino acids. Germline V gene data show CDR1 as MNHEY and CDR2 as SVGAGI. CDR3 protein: CASSYVRGLGGYTF. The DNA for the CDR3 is TGTGCCAGCAGTTACGTAAGGGGGCTAGGAGGCTACACCTTC.

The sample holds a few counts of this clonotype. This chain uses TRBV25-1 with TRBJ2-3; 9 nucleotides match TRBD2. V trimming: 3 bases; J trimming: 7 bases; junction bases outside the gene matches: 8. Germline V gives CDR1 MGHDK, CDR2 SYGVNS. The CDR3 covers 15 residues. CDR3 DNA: TGTGCCAGCAGTGACCCAGCGGGGGGAATTCATACGCAGTATTTT. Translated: CASSDPAGGIHTQYF.

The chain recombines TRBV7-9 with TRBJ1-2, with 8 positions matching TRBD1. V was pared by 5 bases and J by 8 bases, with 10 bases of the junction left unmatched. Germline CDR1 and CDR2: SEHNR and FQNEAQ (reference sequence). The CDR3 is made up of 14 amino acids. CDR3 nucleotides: TGTGCCAGCAGCCTCCAGGACAGGGAAGGCGGCTACACCTTC. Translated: CASSLQDREGGYTF.

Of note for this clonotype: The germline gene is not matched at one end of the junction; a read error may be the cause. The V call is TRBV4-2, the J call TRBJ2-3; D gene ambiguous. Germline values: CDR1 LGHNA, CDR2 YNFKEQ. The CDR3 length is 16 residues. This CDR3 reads CASSQDFGSSTDTQYF. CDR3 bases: TGCGCCAGCAGCCAAGATTTTGGGTCTAGCACAGATACGCAGTATTTT.

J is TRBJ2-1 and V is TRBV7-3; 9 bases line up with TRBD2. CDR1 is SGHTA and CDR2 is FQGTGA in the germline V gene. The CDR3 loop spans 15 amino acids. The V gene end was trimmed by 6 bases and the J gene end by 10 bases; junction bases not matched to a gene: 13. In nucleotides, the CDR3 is TGTGCCAGCAGTTCTACACCGGGACTAGCCGGCGAGCAGTTCTTC. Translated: CASSSTPGLAGEQFF.

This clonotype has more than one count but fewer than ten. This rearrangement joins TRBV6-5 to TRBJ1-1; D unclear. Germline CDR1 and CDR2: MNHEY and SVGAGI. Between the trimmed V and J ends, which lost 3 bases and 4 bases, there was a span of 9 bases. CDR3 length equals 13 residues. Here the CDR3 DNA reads TGTGCCAGCAGTTATCCAGGCGGCACTGAAGCTTTCTTT. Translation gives CASSYPGGTEAFF.

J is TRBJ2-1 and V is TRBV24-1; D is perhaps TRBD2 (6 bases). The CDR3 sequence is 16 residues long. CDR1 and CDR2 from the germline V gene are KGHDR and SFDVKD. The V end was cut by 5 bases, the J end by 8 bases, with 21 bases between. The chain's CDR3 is CATSVGAGRNRDEQFF. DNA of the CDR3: TGTGCCACCAGTGTGGGAGCGGGTCGAAACCGGGATGAGCAGTTCTTC.

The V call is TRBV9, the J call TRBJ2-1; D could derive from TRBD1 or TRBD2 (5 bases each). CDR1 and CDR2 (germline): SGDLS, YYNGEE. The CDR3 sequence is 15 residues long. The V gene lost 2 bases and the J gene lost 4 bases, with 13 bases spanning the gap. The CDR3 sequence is CASSVSGTGYNEQFF. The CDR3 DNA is TGTGCCAGCAGCGTGTCTGGGACGGGGTACAATGAGCAGTTCTTC.

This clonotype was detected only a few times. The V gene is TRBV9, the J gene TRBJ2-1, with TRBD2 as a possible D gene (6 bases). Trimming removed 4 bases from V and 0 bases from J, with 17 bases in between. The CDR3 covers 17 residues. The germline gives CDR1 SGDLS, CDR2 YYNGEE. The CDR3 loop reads CASSSQTLAASYNEQFF. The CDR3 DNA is TGTGCCAGCAGCAGCCAAACCTTAGCGGCCTCCTACAATGAGCAGTTCTTC.

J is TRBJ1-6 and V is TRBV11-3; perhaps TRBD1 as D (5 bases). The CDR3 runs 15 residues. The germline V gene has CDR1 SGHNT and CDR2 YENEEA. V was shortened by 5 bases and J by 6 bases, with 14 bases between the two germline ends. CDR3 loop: CASSHSRDGNSPLHF. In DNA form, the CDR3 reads TGTGCCAGCAGCCACAGCAGGGACGGTAATTCACCCCTCCACTTT.

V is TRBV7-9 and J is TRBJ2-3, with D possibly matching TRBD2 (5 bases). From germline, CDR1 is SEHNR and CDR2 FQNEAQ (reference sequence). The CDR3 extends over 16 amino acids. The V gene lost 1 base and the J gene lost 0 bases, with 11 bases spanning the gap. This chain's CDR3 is CASSLGLAYSTDTQYF. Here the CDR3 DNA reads TGTGCCAGCAGCTTAGGCCTAGCCTATAGCACAGATACGCAGTATTTT.

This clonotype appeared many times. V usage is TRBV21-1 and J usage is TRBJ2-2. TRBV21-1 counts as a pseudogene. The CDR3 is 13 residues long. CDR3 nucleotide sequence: TGTGCCAGCAGCAAAGCGAGCACCGGGGAGCTGTTTTTT. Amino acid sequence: CASSKASTGELFF.

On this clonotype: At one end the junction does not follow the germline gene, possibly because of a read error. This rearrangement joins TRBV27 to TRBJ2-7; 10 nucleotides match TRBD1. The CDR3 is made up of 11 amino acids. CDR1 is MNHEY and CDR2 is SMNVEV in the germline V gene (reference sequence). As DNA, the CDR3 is TGTGCCAGCAGGACTAGGACAGGGGGGCACTTC. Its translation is CASRTRTGGHF.

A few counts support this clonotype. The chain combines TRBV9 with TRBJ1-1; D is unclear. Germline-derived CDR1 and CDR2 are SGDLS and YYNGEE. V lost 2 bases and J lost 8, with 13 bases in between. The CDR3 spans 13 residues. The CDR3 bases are TGTGCCAGCAGCGTTGGTTCGACGGAGGAAGCTTTCTTT. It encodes CASSVGSTEEAFF.

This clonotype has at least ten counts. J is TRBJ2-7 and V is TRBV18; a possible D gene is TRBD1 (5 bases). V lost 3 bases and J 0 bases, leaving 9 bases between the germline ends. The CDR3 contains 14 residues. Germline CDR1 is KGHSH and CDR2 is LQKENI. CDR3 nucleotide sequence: TGTGCCAGCTCACCGGGGCCCTACTCCTACGAGCAGTACTTC. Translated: CASSPGPYSYEQYF.

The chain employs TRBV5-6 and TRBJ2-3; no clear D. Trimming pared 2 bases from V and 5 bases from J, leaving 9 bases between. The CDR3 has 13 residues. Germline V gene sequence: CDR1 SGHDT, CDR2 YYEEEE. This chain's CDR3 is CASSFPPEDTQYF. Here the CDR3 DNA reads TGTGCCAGCAGCTTTCCCCCGGAAGATACGCAGTATTTT.

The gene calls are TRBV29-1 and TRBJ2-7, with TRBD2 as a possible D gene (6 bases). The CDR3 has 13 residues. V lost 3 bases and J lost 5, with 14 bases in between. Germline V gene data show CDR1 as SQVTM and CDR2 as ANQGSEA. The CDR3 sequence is CSVDLGGPHEQYF. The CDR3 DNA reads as TGCAGCGTTGATTTGGGGGGACCCCACGAGCAGTACTTC.

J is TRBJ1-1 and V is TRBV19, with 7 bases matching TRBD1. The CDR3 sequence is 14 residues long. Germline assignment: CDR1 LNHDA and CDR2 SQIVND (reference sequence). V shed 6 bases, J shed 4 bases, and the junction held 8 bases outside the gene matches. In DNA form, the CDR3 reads TGTGCCAGTAGCCCTACAGGGGTTGCCACTGAAGCTTTCTTT. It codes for CASSPTGVATEAFF.

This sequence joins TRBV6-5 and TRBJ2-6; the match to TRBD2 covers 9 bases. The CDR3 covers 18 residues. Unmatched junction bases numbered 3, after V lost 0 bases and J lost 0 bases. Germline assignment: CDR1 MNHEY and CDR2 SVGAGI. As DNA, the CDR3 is TGTGCCAGCAGTTACTCCGCTAGCGGGGACTCTGGGGCCAACGTCCTGACTTTC. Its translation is CASSYSASGDSGANVLTF.

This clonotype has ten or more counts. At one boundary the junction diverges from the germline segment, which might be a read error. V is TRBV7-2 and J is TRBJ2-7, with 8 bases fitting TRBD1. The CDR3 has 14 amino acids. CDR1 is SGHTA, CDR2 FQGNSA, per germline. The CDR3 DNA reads TGCGCCAGCAGCCCACGGACAGGGTCTTACGAGCAGTACTTC. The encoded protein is CASSPRTGSYEQYF.

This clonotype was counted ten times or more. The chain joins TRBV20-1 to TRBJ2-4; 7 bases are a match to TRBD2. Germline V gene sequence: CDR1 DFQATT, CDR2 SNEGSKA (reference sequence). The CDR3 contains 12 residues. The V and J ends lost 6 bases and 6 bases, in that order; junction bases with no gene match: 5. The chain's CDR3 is CSAITGGNIQYF. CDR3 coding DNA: TGCAGTGCCATCACGGGGGGAAACATTCAGTACTTC.

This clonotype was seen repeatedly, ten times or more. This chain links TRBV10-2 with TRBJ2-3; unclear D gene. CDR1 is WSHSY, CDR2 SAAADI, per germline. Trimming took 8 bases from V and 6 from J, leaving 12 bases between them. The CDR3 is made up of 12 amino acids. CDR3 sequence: CASRLVVDTQYF. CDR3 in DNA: TGCGCCAGCCGGCTAGTCGTGGATACGCAGTATTTT.